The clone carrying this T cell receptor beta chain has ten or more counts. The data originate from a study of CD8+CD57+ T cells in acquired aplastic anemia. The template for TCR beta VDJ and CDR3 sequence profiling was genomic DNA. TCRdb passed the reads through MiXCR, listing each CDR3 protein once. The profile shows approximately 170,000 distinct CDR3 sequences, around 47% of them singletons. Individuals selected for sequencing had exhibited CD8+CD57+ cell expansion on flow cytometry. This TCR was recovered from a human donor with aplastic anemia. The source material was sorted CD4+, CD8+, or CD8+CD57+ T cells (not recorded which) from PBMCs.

CDR3 DNA: TGTGCCAGTAGTACTCGGACAGGGTGGGATGGCTACACCTTC. Amino acid sequence: CASSTRTGWDGYTF. This chain uses TRBV19 with TRBJ1-2; 8 bases line up with TRBD1. Germline V gives CDR1 LNHDA, CDR2 SQIVND (reference sequence). The J segment lost 6 bases and the V segment lost 4 bases, leaving 7 bases of the junction unmatched. The CDR3 sequence is 14 residues long.